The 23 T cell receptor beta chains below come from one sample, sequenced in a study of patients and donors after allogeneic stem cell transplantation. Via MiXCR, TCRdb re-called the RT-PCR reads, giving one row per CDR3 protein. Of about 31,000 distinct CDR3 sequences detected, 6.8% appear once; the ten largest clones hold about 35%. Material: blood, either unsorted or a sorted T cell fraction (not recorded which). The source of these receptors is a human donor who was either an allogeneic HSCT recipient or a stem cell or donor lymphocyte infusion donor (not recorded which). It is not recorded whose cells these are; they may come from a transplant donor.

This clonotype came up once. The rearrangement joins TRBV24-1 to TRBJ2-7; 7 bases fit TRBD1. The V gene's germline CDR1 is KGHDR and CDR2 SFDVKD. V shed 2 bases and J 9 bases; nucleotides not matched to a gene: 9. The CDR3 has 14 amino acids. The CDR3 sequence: CATSDWVQGLGQYF. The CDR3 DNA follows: TGTGCCACCAGTGATTGGGTACAGGGGCTGGGGCAGTACTTC.

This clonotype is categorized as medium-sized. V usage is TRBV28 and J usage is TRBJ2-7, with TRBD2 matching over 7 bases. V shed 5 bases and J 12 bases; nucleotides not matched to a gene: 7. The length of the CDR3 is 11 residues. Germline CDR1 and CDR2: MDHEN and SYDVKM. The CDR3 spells CASSPGLESYF. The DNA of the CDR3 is TGTGCCAGCAGTCCCGGACTAGAATCGTACTTC.

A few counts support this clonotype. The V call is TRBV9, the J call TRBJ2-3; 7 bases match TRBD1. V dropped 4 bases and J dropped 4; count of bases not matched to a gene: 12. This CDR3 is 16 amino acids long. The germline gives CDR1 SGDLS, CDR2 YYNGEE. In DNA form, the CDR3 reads TGTGCCAGCAGCACCCAGGGGGACGCTCTCGCAGATACGCAGTATTTT. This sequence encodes CASSTQGDALADTQYF.

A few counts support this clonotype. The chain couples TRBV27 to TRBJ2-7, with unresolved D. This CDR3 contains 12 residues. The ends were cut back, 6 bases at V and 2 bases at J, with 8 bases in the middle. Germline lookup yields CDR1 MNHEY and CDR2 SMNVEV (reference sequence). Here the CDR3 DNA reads TGTGCCAGCAGGGCTGACCCCTACGAGCAGTACTTC. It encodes CASRADPYEQYF.

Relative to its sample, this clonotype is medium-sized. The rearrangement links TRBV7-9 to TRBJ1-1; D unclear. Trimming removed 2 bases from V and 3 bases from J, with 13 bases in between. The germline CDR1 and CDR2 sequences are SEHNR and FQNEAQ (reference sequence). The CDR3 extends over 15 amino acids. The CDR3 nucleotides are TGTGCCAGCAGCTTAAAGGAGGTATACGACACTGAAGCTTTCTTT. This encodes CASSLKEVYDTEAFF. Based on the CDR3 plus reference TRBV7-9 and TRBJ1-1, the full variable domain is DTGVSQNPRHKITKRGQNVTFRCDPISEHNRLYWYRQTLGQGPEFLTYFQNEAQLEKSRLLSDRFSAERPKGSFSTLEIQRTEQGDSAMYLCASSLKEVYDTEAFFGQGTRLTVV.

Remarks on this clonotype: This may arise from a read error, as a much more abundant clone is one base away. The CDR3, as DNA: TGTGCCAGCAGCCCCCGACTAGGGAGCCACAATGAGCAGTTCTTC. Protein sequence: CASSPRLGSHNEQFF. The chain links TRBV9 to TRBJ2-1, with D possibly TRBD2 on 6 matching bases. The germline CDR1 and CDR2 sequences are SGDLS and YYNGEE. Between the trimmed V and J ends, which lost 4 bases and 5 bases, there was a span of 16 bases. CDR3 size: 15 residues.

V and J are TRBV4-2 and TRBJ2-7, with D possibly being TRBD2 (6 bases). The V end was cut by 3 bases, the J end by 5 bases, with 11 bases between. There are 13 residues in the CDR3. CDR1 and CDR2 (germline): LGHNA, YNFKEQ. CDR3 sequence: CASSQGRLDEQYF. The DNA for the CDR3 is TGTGCCAGCAGCCAGGGGAGGCTTGACGAGCAGTACTTC.

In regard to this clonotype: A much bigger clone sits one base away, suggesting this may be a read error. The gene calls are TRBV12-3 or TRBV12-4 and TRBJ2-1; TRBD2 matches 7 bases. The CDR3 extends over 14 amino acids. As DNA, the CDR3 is TGTGCCGGGGCGACTAGCCTCTACTACAATGAGCAGTTGTTC. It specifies CAGATSLYYNEQLF.

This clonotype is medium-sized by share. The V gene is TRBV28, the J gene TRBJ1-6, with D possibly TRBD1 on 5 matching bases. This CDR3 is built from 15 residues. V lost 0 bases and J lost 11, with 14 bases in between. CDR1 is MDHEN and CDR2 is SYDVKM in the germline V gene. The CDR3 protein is CASSLWGDGRTPLHF. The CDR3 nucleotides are TGTGCCAGCAGTTTATGGGGGGACGGGCGGACACCCCTCCACTTT.

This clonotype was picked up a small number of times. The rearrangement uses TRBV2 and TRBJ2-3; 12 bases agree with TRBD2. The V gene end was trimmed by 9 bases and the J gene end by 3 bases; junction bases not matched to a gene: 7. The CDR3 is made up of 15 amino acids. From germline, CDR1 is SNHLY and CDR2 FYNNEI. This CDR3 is CARGASGRGTDTQYF. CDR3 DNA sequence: TGTGCCAGAGGGGCTAGCGGGAGGGGGACAGATACGCAGTATTTT. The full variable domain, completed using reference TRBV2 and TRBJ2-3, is EPEVTQTPSHQVTQMGQEVILRCVPISNHLYFYWYRQILGQKVEFLVSFYNNEISEKSEIFDDQFSVERPDGSNFTLKIRSTKLEDSAMYFCARGASGRGTDTQYFGPGTRLTVL.

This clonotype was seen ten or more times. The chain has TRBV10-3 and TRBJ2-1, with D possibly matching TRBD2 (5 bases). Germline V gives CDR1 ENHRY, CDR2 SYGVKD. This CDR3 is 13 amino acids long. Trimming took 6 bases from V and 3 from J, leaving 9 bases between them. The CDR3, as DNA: TGTGCCATCAGGGACGGGGTCTACAATGAGCAGTTCTTC. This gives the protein CAIRDGVYNEQFF.

CDR3 in DNA: TGTGCCAGCAGTTCCCCCCCCGAGCAGTACTTC. This gives the protein CASSSPPEQYF. The chain links TRBV28 to TRBJ2-7; D call uncertain. CDR3 length equals 11 residues. CDR1 and CDR2 (germline): MDHEN, SYDVKM. Trimming removed 4 bases at V and 6 bases at J, with 7 bases between.

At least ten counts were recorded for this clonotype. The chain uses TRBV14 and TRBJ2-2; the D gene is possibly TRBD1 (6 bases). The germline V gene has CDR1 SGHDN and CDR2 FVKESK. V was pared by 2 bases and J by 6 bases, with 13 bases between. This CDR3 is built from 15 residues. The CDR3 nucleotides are TGTGCCAGCAGCCAAACGACAGGATATCCCGGGGAGCTGTTTTTT. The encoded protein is CASSQTTGYPGELFF.

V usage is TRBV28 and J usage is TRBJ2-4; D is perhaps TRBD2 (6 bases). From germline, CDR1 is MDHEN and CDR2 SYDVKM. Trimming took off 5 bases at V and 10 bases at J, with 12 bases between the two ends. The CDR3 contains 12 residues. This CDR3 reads CASSPPSGIQYF. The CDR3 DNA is TGTGCCAGCAGTCCCCCCAGCGGGATTCAGTACTTC.

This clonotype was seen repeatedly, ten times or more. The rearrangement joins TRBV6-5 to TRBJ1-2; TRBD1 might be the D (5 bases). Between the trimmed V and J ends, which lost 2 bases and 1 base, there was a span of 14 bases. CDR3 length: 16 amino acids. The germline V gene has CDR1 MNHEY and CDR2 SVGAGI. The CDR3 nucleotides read TGTGCCAGCAGTTACGCCCGACAGAACCTTAACTATGGCTACACCTTC. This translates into CASSYARQNLNYGYTF.

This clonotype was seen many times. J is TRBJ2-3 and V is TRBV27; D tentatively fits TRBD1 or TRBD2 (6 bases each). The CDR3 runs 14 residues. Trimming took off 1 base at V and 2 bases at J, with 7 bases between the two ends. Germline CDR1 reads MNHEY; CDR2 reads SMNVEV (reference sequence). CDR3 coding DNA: TGTGCCAGCAGTTTATGGGGGGCCACAGATACGCAGTATTTT. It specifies CASSLWGATDTQYF.

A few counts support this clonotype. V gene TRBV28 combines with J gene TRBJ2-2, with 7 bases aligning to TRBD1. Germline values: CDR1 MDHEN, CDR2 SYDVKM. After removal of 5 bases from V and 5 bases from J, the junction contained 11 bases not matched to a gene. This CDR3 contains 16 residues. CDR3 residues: CASSPFRTGQTGELFF. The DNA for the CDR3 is TGTGCCAGCAGTCCGTTCAGGACAGGACAGACCGGGGAGCTGTTTTTT.

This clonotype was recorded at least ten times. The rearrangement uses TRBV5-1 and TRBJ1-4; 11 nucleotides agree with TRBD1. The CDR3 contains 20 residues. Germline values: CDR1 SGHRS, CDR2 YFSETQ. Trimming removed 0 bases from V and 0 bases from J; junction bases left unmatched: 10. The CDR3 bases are TGCGCCAGCAGCTTGGTTGGACAGGGGGCTCAGCGAGCAACTAATGAAAAACTGTTTTTT. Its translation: CASSLVGQGAQRATNEKLFF.

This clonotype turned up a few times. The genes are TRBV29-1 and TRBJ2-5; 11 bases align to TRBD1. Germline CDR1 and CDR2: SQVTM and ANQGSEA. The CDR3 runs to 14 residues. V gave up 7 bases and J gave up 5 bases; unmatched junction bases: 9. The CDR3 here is CSGGGQGAEETQYF. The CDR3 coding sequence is TGCAGCGGCGGAGGACAGGGGGCAGAGGAGACCCAGTACTTC.

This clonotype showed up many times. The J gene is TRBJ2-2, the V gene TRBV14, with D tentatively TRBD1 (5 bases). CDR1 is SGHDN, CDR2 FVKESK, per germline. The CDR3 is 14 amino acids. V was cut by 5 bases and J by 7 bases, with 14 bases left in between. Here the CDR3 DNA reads TGTGCCAGCAGCAAACCTCCAGGGTTCGGGGAGCTGTTTTTT. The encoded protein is CASSKPPGFGELFF.

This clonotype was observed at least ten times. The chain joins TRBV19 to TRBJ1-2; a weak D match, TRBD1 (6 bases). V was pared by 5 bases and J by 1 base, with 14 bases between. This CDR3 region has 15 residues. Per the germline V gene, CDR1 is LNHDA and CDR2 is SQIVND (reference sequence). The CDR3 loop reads CASSPTRTVNYGYTF. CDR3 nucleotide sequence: TGTGCCAGTAGTCCAACCAGGACAGTTAACTATGGCTACACCTTC.

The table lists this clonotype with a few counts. CDR3 sequence: CSAAVGGDTQYF. In nucleotides, the CDR3 is TGCAGTGCAGCGGTTGGAGGGGATACGCAGTATTTT. J is TRBJ2-3 and V is TRBV20-1; TRBD2 might be the D (6 bases). The germline V gene encodes CDR1 DFQATT and CDR2 SNEGSKA (reference sequence). V was cut by 6 bases and J by 6 bases, with 13 bases left in between. The CDR3 is 12 amino acids.

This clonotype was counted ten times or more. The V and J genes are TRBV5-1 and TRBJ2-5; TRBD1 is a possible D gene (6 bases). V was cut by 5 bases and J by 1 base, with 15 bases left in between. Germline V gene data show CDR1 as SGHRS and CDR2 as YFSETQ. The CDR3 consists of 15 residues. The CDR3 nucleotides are TGCGCCAGCAGTCGATGGGACACCCTCCAAGAGACCCAGTACTTC. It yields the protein CASSRWDTLQETQYF.